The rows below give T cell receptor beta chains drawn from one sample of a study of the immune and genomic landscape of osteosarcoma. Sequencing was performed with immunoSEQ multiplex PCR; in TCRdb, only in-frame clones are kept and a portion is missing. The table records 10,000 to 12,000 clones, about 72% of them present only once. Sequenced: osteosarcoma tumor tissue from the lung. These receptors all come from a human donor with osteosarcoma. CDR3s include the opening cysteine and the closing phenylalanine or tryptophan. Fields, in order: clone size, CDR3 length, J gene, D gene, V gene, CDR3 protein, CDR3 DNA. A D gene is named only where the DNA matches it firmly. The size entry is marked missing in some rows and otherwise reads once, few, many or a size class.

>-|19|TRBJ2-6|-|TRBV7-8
CASSLANKFYDPGANVLTF
TGTGCCAGCAGCTTAGCAAACAAGTTCTACGACCCTGGGGCCAACGTCCTGACTTTC
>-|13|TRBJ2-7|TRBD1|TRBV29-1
CSAEGQEPYEQYF
TGCAGCGCCGAGGGACAGGAACCCTACGAGCAGTACTTC
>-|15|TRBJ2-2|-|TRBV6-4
CASSDSRDQTGELFF
TGTGCCAGCAGTGATAGCAGAGACCAGACCGGGGAGCTGTTTTTT
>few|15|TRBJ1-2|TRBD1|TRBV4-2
CASSHDRDRGDGYTF
TGTGCCAGCAGCCACGACCGGGACAGGGGCGATGGCTACACCTTC
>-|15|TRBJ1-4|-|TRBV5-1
CASRVTGATNEKLFF
TGCGCCAGCAGAGTCACGGGTGCAACTAATGAAAAACTGTTTTTT
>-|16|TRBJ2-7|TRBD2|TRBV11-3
CASSLEGTSPSHEQYF
TGTGCCAGCAGCTTAGAAGGGACTAGCCCGTCCCACGAGCAGTACTTC
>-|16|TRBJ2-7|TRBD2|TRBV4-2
CASSPALAANLGEQYF
TGTGCCAGCAGCCCGGCCCTAGCGGCGAACCTCGGCGAGCAGTACTTC
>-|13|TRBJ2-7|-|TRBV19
CASSLTGSYEQYF
TGTGCCAGTAGTCTTACAGGGTCCTACGAGCAGTACTTC
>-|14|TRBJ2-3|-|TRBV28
CASSFLQGTDTQYF
TGTGCCAGCAGTTTCTTGCAGGGCACAGATACGCAGTATTTT
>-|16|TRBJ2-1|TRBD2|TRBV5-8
CASSLFGTSGNNEQFF
TGTGCCAGCAGCTTGTTCGGGACTAGCGGTAACAATGAGCAGTTCTTC
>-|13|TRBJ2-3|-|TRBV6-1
CASSEQGPNTQYF
TGTGCCAGCAGTGAGCAAGGCCCCAATACGCAGTATTTT
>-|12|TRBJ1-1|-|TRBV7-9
CASSREATEAFF
TGTGCCAGCAGCCGCGAGGCCACTGAAGCTTTCTTT
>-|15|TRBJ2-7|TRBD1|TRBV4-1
CASSNTWDRNYEQYF
TGCGCCAGCAGCAATACGTGGGACAGGAACTACGAGCAGTACTTC
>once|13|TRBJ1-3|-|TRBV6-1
CASETDSGNTIYF
TGTGCCAGCGAGACGGATTCTGGAAACACCATATATTTT
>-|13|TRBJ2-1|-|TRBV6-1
CASSETGKSEQFF
TGTGCCAGCAGTGAGACGGGGAAAAGTGAGCAGTTCTTC
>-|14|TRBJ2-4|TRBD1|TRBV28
CASSRAGGLNIQYF
TGTGCCAGCAGTAGGGCAGGGGGTTTGAACATTCAGTACTTC
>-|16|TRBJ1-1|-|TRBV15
CATSRENTGPNTEAFF
TGTGCCACCAGCAGAGAAAATACAGGGCCGAACACTGAAGCTTTCTTT
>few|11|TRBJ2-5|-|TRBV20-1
CSALHQETQYF
TGCAGTGCCCTTCACCAAGAGACCCAGTACTTC
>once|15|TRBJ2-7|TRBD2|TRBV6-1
CASSVVGGASYEQYF
TGTGCCAGCAGTGTGGTCGGGGGGGCCTCCTACGAGCAGTACTTC
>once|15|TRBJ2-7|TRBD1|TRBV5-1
CASSRTGTGPYEQYF
TGCGCCAGCAGCAGGACCGGGACAGGGCCCTACGAGCAGTACTTC
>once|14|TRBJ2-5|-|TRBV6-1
CASSGGVEMETQYF
TGTGCCAGCAGTGGTGGGGTCGAGATGGAGACCCAGTACTTC
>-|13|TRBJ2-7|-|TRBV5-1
CASSLYFSYEQYF
TGCGCCAGCAGCTTGTATTTCTCCTACGAGCAGTACTTC
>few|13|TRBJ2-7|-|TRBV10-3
CAISEQDNYEQYF
TGTGCCATCAGTGAACAGGACAACTACGAGCAGTACTTC
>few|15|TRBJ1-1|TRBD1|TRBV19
CASSIVGQGGTEAFF
TGTGCCAGTAGTATCGTCGGACAGGGAGGGACTGAAGCTTTCTTT
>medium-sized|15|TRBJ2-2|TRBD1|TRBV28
CASRLTGIYTGELFF
TGTGCCAGCAGACTGACAGGGATTTACACCGGGGAGCTGTTTTTT
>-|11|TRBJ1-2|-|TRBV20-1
CSATGGWGYTF
TGCAGTGCTACCGGGGGATGGGGCTACACCTTC
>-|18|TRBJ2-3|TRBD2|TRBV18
CASSPYRLAGGITDTQYF
TGTGCCAGCTCACCATATCGGCTAGCGGGAGGGATCACAGATACGCAGTATTTT
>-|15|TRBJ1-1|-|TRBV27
CASIDGGRSLTEAFF
TGTGCCAGCATCGACGGGGGGAGATCTTTGACTGAAGCTTTCTTT
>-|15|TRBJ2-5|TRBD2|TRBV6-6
CASSPLAGLQETQYF
TGTGCCAGCAGTCCTTTAGCGGGCCTCCAAGAGACCCAGTACTTC
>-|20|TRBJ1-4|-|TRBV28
CASSSPVSEGPARTNEKLFF
TGTGCCAGCAGTTCCCCCGTCAGCGAGGGACCGGCACGAACTAATGAAAAACTGTTTTTT
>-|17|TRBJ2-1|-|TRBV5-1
CASSINPRGGGYNEQFF
TGCGCCAGCAGCATCAACCCCAGGGGAGGGGGCTACAATGAGCAGTTCTTC
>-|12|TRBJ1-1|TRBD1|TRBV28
CASSQGELDPFF
TGTGCCAGCAGTCAGGGGGAGCTCGATCCTTTCTTT
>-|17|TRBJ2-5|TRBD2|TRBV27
CASSSLTSGLIQETQYF
TGTGCCAGCAGTTCCTTAACTAGCGGCTTAATTCAAGAGACCCAGTACTTC
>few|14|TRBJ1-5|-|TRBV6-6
CASRRPTTNQPQHF
TGTGCCAGCCGACGCCCAACCACCAATCAGCCCCAGCATTTT
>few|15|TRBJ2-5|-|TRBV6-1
CASSDSFGGPETQYF
TGTGCCAGCAGTGACTCATTTGGGGGGCCGGAGACCCAGTACTTC
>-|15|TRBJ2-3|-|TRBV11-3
CASSLDGQGSDTQYF
TGTGCCAGCAGCTTAGACGGGCAGGGGTCAGATACGCAGTATTTT
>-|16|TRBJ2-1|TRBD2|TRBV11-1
CASSSPGTRGHNEQFF
TGTGCCAGCAGCTCACCCGGGACTAGAGGCCACAATGAGCAGTTCTTC
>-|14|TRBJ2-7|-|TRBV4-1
CASSQVQAPYEQYF
TGCGCCAGCAGCCAAGTCCAGGCCCCCTACGAGCAGTACTTC
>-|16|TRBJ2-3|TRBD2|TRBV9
CASSARGSWNTDTQYF
TGTGCCAGCAGCGCCCGCGGGAGTTGGAACACAGATACGCAGTATTTT
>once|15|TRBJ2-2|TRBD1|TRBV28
CATKGGQGETGELFF
TGTGCCACCAAGGGGGGACAGGGTGAGACCGGGGAGCTGTTTTTT
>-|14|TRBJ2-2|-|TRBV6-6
CASSYTENTGELFF
TGTGCCAGCAGTTATACAGAGAACACCGGGGAGCTGTTTTTT
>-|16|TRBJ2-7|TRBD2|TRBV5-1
CASSSLAGGAPYEQYF
TGCGCCAGCAGCTCGCTAGCGGGAGGGGCCCCCTACGAGCAGTACTTC